The rows below give T cell receptor beta chains drawn from one sample of a study of blood T cell repertoires in COVID-19. Assay: immunoSEQ multiplex PCR; the TCRdb copy retains only in-frame clones and omits some. The sample shows roughly 150,000 clones, approximately 81% of them seen only once. Sequencing used peripheral blood. The receptors were sampled from a woman in her forties or fifties with COVID-19, enrolled during active disease. The CDR3 runs from the conserved cysteine through the conserved F or W. Each record gives: D gene, clone size, J gene, V gene, CDR3 protein, CDR3 DNA. A D gene is named only where the DNA matches it firmly. Not all rows give a size; the values are once, few, many and, for expanded clones, a class.

-,-,TRBJ2-5,TRBV4-1,CASSTALGAQDATQYF,TGCGCCAGCAGCACAGCCTTGGGGGCGCAAGACGCGACCCAGTACTTC
-,-,TRBJ1-4,TRBV9,CASSVGGVNEKLFF,TGTGCCAGCAGCGTAGGGGGGGTCAATGAAAAACTGTTTTTT
TRBD1,-,TRBJ1-2,TRBV29-1,CSVGDRGGYGYTF,TGCAGCGTTGGGGACAGGGGGGGATATGGCTACACCTTC
TRBD1,once,TRBJ2-2,TRBV5-1,CASSRGQGELFF,TGCGCCAGCAGCCGGGGACAGGGGGAGCTGTTTTTT
TRBD2,-,TRBJ2-2,TRBV5-4,CASSFISGGRSGELFF,TGTGCCAGCAGCTTCATTAGCGGGGGGCGGTCCGGGGAGCTGTTTTTT
TRBD1,-,TRBJ1-2,TRBV7-9,CASSTGTGGSNYGYTF,TGTGCCAGCAGCACCGGGACAGGGGGCTCTAACTATGGCTACACCTTC
-,-,TRBJ2-7,TRBV9,CASSSTPAATYEQYF,TGTGCCAGCAGCTCGACTCCGGCAGCAACCTACGAGCAGTACTTC
TRBD1,-,TRBJ2-3,TRBV13,CASSPNRGPTQYF,TGTGCCAGCAGCCCAAACAGGGGACCTACGCAGTATTTT
-,-,TRBJ2-7,TRBV28,CATDGRTSYEQYF,TGTGCCACCGACGGACGGACATCCTACGAGCAGTACTTC
TRBD1,-,TRBJ2-1,TRBV6-5,CASSYDFRTGGNEQFF,TGTGCCAGCAGTTACGATTTTAGGACAGGGGGAAATGAGCAGTTCTTC
-,few,TRBJ1-3,TRBV6-6,CASSKGSIGNTIYF,TGTGCCAGCAGCAAGGGGTCAATTGGAAACACCATATATTTT
TRBD2,-,TRBJ2-3,TRBV6-1,CASSEFGRGSTDTQYF,TGTGCCAGCAGTGAATTCGGGCGGGGGAGCACAGATACGCAGTATTTT
TRBD1,-,TRBJ1-5,TRBV10-3,CAISEESGGRNQPQHF,TGTGCCATCAGTGAGGAGTCAGGGGGCCGGAATCAGCCCCAGCATTTT
TRBD1,-,TRBJ1-1,TRBV18,CASSPGGGLMNTEAFF,TGTGCCAGCTCGCCGGGAGGGGGCTTAATGAACACTGAAGCTTTCTTT
TRBD1,-,TRBJ2-7,TRBV12-5,CASGLGGTAPYEQYF,TGTGCTAGTGGTTTGGGAGGGACAGCACCCTACGAGCAGTACTTC
TRBD1,-,TRBJ1-1,TRBV19,CASSPETGGNTEAFF,TGTGCCAGCTCACCCGAGACAGGGGGGAACACTGAAGCTTTCTTT